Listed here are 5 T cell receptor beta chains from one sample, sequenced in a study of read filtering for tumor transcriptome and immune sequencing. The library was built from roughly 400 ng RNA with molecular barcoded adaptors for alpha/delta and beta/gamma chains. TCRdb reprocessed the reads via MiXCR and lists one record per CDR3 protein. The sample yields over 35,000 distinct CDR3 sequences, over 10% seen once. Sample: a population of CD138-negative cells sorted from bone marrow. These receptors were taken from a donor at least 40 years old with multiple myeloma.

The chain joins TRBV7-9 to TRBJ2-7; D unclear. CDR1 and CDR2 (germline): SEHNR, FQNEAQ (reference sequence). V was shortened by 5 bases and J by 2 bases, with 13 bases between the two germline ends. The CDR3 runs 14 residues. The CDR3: CASSPKAGPYEQYF. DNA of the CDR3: TGTGCCAGCAGCCCTAAGGCAGGTCCCTACGAGCAGTACTTC. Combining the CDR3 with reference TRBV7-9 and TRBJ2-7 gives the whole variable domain DTGVSQNPRHKITKRGQNVTFRCDPISEHNRLYWYRQTLGQGPEFLTYFQNEAQLEKSRLLSDRFSAERPKGSFSTLEIQRTEQGDSAMYLCASSPKAGPYEQYFGPGTRLTVT.

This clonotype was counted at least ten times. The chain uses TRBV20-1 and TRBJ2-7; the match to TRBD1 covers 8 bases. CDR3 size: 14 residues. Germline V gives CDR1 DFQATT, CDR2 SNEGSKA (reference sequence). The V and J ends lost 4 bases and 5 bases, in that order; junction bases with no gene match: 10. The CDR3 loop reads CSATPGTGLHEQYF. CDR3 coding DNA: TGCAGTGCTACACCCGGGACAGGACTTCACGAGCAGTACTTC.

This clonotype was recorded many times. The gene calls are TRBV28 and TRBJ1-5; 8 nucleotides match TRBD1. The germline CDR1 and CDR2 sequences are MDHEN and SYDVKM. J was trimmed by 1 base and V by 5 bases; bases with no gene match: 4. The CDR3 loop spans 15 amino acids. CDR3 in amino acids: CASSRRTGSNQPQHF. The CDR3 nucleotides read TGTGCCAGCAGTCGAAGGACAGGGAGCAATCAGCCCCAGCATTTT.

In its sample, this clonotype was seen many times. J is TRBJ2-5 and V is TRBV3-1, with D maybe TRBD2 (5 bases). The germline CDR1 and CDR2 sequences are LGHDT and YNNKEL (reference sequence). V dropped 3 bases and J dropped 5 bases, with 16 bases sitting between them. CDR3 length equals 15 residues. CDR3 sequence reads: CASSQRTQTAETQYF. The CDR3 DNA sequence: TGTGCCAGCAGCCAGAGGACTCAAACAGCGGAGACCCAGTACTTC.

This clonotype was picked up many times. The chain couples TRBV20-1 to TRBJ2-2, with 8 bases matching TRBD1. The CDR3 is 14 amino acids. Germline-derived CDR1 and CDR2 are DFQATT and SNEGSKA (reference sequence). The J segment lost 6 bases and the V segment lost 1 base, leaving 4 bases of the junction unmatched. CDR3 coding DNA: TGCAGTGCTAGAGGGGACAGGAGTCCCGGGGAGCTGTTTTTT. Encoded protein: CSARGDRSPGELFF.